Each of the 21 T cell receptor beta chains below was sequenced from the same sample in a study of radiotherapy plus CTLA-4 blockade in lung cancer. Profiled with immunoSEQ multiplex PCR; TCRdb holds only in-frame clones, not every one. The sample shows 55,000 to 85,000 clones, around 76% of them seen only once. This specimen consisted of peripheral blood, obtained from a patient treated with radiotherapy plus ipilimumab. These receptors were taken from a human donor with non-small cell lung cancer whose response to radiotherapy plus ipilimumab could not be evaluated. Some clones in this sample may be carry-over from other donors' samples.

The chain recombines TRBV10-3 with TRBJ1-1, with D possibly TRBD1 on 6 matching bases. The CDR3 is 18 amino acids. Trimming removed 3 bases at V and 4 bases at J, with 24 bases between. CDR1 and CDR2 from the germline V gene are ENHRY and SYGVKD. CDR3 nucleotide sequence: TGTGCCATCAGTGATCTACCCGGGACAAAAGGGGGACGCACTGAAGCTTTCTTT. Its protein is CAISDLPGTKGGRTEAFF.

The gene calls are TRBV14 and TRBJ1-2; TRBD1 might be the D (6 bases). Germline V gene sequence: CDR1 SGHDN, CDR2 FVKESK. The CDR3 contains 14 residues. V gave up 1 base and J gave up 3 bases, with 9 bases separating them. The CDR3 DNA sequence: TGTGCCAGCAGCCAAGTTTGGACAGACTATGGCTACACCTTC. Protein sequence: CASSQVWTDYGYTF.

This sequence joins TRBV5-1 and TRBJ2-7, with D possibly being TRBD2 (5 bases). This CDR3 contains 12 residues. Germline values: CDR1 SGHRS, CDR2 YFSETQ. V lost 5 bases to trimming and J lost 5 bases, with 11 bases between them. CDR3: CASRRGRDEQYF. CDR3 in DNA: TGCGCCAGCAGACGGGGTAGGGACGAGCAGTACTTC. The full variable domain, completed using reference TRBV5-1 and TRBJ2-7, is KAGVTQTPRYLIKTRGQQVTLSCSPISGHRSVSWYQQTPGQGLQFLFEYFSETQRNKGNFPGRFSGRQFSNSRSEMNVSTLELGDSALYLCASRRGRDEQYFGPGTRLTVT.

A single count supports this clone. The chain joins TRBV30 to TRBJ1-4, with D hard to call. V was shortened by 0 bases and J by 7 bases, with 9 bases between the two germline ends. The CDR3 has 13 amino acids. The V gene's germline CDR1 is GTSNPN and CDR2 SVGIG (reference sequence). The CDR3 region is CAWSVGTAEKLFF. The CDR3 region has the DNA TGTGCCTGGAGTGTCGGAACAGCTGAAAAACTGTTTTTT.

This chain joins TRBV27 and TRBJ2-5, with D maybe TRBD1 (5 bases). TRBJ2-7 matches the DNA end more closely, so the J call is doubtful. The V gene's germline CDR1 is MNHEY and CDR2 SMNVEV (reference sequence). CDR3 size: 15 residues. CDR3 protein: CASRTSTGNSYEQYF. The CDR3 DNA reads as TGTGCCAGCAGGACGTCCACAGGTAACTCCTACGAGCAGTACTTC.

CDR3 in amino acids: CASSPLRWPRAFF. The CDR3 DNA follows: TGTGCCAGCAGTCCACTCAGGTGGCCGAGAGCTTTCTTT. This sequence joins TRBV6-5 and TRBJ1-1; the D is unclear. V shed 5 bases and J shed 10 bases, with 17 bases lying between them. The CDR3 runs 13 residues. Looked up from germline, CDR1 is MNHEY and CDR2 is SVGAGI.

About this clone itself: Other DNA sequences in the sample encode the same CDR3. The chain uses TRBV7-3 and TRBJ1-1; 8 bases match TRBD1. V was clipped by 1 base and J by 1 base; unmatched bases: 2. Germline V CDR1 and CDR2: SGHTA, FQGTGA. The CDR3 spans 15 residues. The CDR3 bases are TGTGCCAGCAGCTTAATCGGGACAGGGAACACTGAAGCTTTCTTT. It translates to CASSLIGTGNTEAFF.

The DNA of the CDR3 is TGTGCCAGCAGCTTAGCGGCAGGGGGTAGCAATCAGCCCCAGCATTTT. Translated, it gives CASSLAAGGSNQPQHF. The chain carries TRBV7-2 and TRBJ1-5; 7 bases fit TRBD1. Unmatched junction bases numbered 2, after V lost 0 bases and J lost 0 bases. This CDR3 contains 16 residues. Per the germline V gene, CDR1 is SGHTA and CDR2 is FQGNSA. Together with reference TRBV7-2 and TRBJ1-5, the CDR3 gives the full variable domain: GAGVSQSPSNKVTEKGKDVELRCDPISGHTALYWYRQSLGQGLEFLIYFQGNSAPDKSGLPSDRFSAERTGGSVSTLTIQRTQQEDSAVYLCASSLAAGGSNQPQHFGDGTRLSIL.

The rearrangement joins TRBV6-5 to TRBJ2-1; 7 positions match TRBD2. V was clipped by 5 bases and J by 4 bases; unmatched bases: 5. CDR1 and CDR2 from the germline V gene are MNHEY and SVGAGI. The CDR3 consists of 14 residues. The CDR3: CASSLGTTYNEQFF. The CDR3 nucleotides read TGTGCCAGCAGTCTCGGGACTACTTACAATGAGCAGTTCTTC.

The rearrangement joins TRBV6-5 to TRBJ1-2; 7 positions match TRBD1. J gave up 4 bases and V 2 bases, and 4 bases lay outside the gene matches. The germline V gene encodes CDR1 MNHEY and CDR2 SVGAGI. The CDR3 is made up of 14 amino acids. CDR3 amino acids: CASSYGDSLYGYTF. The CDR3 DNA reads TGTGCCAGCAGTTACGGGGACAGCCTCTATGGCTACACCTTC.

This clone was counted a single time. This rearrangement joins TRBV10-3 to TRBJ2-7; a weak D match, TRBD1 (5 bases). The CDR3 spans 14 residues. CDR1 is ENHRY and CDR2 is SYGVKD in the germline V gene. With 0 bases removed from V and 5 bases from J, the gap between germline ends came to 11 bases. CDR3 amino acids: CAISESGRNDEQYF. The CDR3 DNA follows: TGTGCCATCAGTGAGTCGGGGCGGAATGACGAGCAGTACTTC.

This chain joins TRBV9 and TRBJ2-1; TRBD1 is a possible D gene (5 bases). V shed 3 bases and J shed 10 bases, with 14 bases lying between them. This CDR3 is 13 amino acids long. Germline-derived CDR1 and CDR2 are SGDLS and YYNGEE. The DNA of the CDR3 is TGTGCCAGCAGCGGGCCAGAGAAGGGGGAGCAGTTCTTC. Translating it yields CASSGPEKGEQFF.

This chain connects TRBV2 to TRBJ2-3; D is unresolved. Trimming shortened V by 4 bases and J by 6 bases, and 11 bases separated the two germline ends. The CDR3 extends over 13 amino acids. Germline CDR1 is SNHLY and CDR2 is FYNNEI. CDR3 nucleotides: TGTGCCAGCAGTGGGGCCCTGAAGGATACGCAGTATTTT. Translated, it gives CASSGALKDTQYF.

This clone was seen just once. The chain has TRBV11-2 and TRBJ1-2, with a tentative D call TRBD1 (5 bases). Germline-derived CDR1 and CDR2 are SGHAT and FQNNGV. V gave up 1 base and J gave up 3 bases, with 15 bases separating them. This CDR3 comprises 16 residues. This CDR3 reads CASSLGTGFKHYGYTF. The CDR3 DNA reads TGTGCCAGCAGCTTAGGAACAGGATTTAAACACTATGGCTACACCTTC.

This clone has only a few counts. The rearrangement links TRBV2 to TRBJ2-3, with D perhaps matching TRBD2 (5 bases). The V gene's germline CDR1 is SNHLY and CDR2 FYNNEI. Trimming removed 6 bases at V and 0 bases at J, with 13 bases between. The CDR3 consists of 15 residues. The CDR3 DNA sequence: TGTGCCAGCAGGGATTCGGGATTTAGCACAGATACGCAGTATTTT. Its protein product is CASRDSGFSTDTQYF.

This clone was seen only once. V and J are TRBV28 and TRBJ2-7, with D unresolved. Germline assignment: CDR1 MDHEN and CDR2 SYDVKM. The CDR3 is 11 amino acids. V was cut by 6 bases and J by 3 bases, with 6 bases left in between. CDR3 sequence (DNA): TGTGCCAGCAGGATCTACTACGAGCAGTACTTC. Amino acids: CASRIYYEQYF. The whole variable domain, remainder taken from reference TRBV28 and TRBJ2-7, is DVKVTQSSRYLVKRTGEKVFLECVQDMDHENMFWYRQDPGLGLRLIYFSYDVKMKEKGDIPEGYSVSREKKERFSLILESASTNQTSMYLCASRIYYEQYFGPGTRLTVT.

V usage is TRBV18 and J usage is TRBJ2-7, with TRBD1 as a possible D gene (6 bases). Germline CDR1 reads KGHSH; CDR2 reads LQKENI. The V and J ends lost 3 bases and 1 base respectively, with 7 bases between them. The CDR3 consists of 13 residues. The CDR3 loop is CASSPGQSYEQYF. The CDR3 region has the DNA TGTGCCAGCTCACCCGGACAGTCCTACGAGCAGTACTTC. The full variable domain, its missing parts supplied by reference TRBV18 and TRBJ2-7, is NAGVMQNPRHLVRRRGQEARLRCSPMKGHSHVYWYRQLPEEGLKFMVYLQKENIIDESGMPKERFSAEFPKEGPSILRIQQVVRGDSAAYFCASSPGQSYEQYFGPGTRLTVT.

The V and J genes are TRBV5-8 and TRBJ1-5, with 8 bases that match TRBD1. V dropped 2 bases and J dropped 7; count of bases not matched to a gene: 5. Per germline, CDR1 SGHTS and CDR2 YDEGEE. CDR3 size: 14 residues. CDR3 protein: CASSFQQGDQPQHF. In nucleotides, the CDR3 is TGTGCCAGCAGCTTCCAACAGGGGGACCAGCCCCAGCATTTT.

This clone was seen just once. This chain joins TRBV7-2 and TRBJ2-7; 15 bases line up with TRBD2. The CDR3 length is 18 residues. J lost 3 bases, V lost 1 base, and 7 bases had no gene match. From germline, CDR1 is SGHTA and CDR2 FQGNSA. The CDR3: CASSLVGTSGGTNYEQYF. The CDR3 coding sequence is TGTGCCAGCAGCTTAGTAGGGACTAGCGGGGGGACCAACTACGAGCAGTACTTC.

The V call is TRBV5-1, the J call TRBJ2-2, with TRBD1 identical over 8 bases. The germline CDR1 and CDR2 sequences are SGHRS and YFSETQ. V shed 1 base, J shed 3 bases, and the junction held 2 bases outside the gene matches. This CDR3 contains 15 residues. CDR3 nucleotides: TGCGCCAGCAGCTTGTCGGACAGGGACACCGGGGAGCTGTTTTTT. Translated, it gives CASSLSDRDTGELFF.

The chain joins TRBV9 to TRBJ1-6, with no clear D. V lost 0 bases to trimming and J lost 5 bases, with 9 bases between them. Per the germline V gene, CDR1 is SGDLS and CDR2 is YYNGEE. The CDR3 covers 15 residues. For the CDR3, the DNA is TGTGCCAGCAGCGTAGGGGCAGAGCATAATTCACCCCTCCACTTT. Translated: CASSVGAEHNSPLHF.